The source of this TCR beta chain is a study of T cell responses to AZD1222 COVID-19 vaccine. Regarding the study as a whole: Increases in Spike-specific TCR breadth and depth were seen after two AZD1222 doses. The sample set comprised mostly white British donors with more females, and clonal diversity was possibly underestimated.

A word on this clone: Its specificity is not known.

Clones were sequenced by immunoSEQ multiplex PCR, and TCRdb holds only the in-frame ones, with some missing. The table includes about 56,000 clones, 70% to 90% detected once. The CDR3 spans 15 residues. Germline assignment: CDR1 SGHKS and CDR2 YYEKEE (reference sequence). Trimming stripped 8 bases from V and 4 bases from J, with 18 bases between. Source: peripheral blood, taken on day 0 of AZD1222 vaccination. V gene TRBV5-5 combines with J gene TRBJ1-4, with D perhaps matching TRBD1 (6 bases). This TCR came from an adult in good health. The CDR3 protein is CASTIGGGLNEKLFF. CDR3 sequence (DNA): TGTGCCAGTACTATTGGAGGGGGGCTTAATGAAAAACTGTTTTTT.